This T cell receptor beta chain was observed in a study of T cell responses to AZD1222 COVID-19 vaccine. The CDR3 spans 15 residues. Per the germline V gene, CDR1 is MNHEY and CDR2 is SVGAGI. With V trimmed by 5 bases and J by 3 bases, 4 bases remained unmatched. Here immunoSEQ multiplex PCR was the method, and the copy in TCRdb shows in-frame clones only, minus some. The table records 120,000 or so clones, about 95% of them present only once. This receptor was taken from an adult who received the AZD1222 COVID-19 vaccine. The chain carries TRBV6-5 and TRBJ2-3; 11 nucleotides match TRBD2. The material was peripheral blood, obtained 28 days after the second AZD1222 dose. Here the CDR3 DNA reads TGTGCCAGCAGTAAGATAGCGGGGGGGACAGATACGCAGTATTTT. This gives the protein CASSKIAGGTDTQYF.